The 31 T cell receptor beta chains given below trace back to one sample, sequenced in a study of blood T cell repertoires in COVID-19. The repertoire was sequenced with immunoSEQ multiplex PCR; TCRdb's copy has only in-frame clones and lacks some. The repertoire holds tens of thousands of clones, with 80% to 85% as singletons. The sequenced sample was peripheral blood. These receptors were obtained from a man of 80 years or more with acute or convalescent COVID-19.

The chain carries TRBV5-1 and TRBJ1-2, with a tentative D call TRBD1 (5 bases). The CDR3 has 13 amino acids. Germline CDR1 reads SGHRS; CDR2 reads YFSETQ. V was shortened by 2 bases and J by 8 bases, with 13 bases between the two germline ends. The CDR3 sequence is CASSFNRNGGYTF. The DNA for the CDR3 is TGCGCCAGCAGCTTTAACAGGAATGGCGGCTACACCTTC.

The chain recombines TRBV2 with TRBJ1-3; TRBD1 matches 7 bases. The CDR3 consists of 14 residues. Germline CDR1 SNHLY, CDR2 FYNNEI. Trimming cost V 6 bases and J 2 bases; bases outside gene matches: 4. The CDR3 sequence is CASSADRAGNTIYF. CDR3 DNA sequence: TGTGCCAGCAGCGCTGACAGGGCTGGAAACACCATATATTTT.

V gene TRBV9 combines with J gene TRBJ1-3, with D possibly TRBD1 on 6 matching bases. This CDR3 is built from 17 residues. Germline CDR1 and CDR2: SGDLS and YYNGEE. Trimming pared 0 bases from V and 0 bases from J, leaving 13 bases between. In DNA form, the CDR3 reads TGTGCCAGCAGCGTAGGGGGGCAGCCCCGCTCTGGAAACACCATATATTTT. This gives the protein CASSVGGQPRSGNTIYF.

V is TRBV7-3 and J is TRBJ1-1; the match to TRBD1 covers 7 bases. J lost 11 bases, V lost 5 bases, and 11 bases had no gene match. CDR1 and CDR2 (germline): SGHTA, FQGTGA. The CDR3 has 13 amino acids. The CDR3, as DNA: TGTGCCAGCAGCGAGAGACAGGGTTTGCTCGCTTTCTTT. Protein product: CASSERQGLLAFF.

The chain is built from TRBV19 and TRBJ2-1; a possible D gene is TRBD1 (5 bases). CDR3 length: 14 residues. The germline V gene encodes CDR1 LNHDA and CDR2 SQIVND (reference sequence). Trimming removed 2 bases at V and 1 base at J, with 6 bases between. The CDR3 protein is CASSIRGSYNEQFF. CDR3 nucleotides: TGTGCCAGTAGTATAAGGGGATCCTACAATGAGCAGTTCTTC.

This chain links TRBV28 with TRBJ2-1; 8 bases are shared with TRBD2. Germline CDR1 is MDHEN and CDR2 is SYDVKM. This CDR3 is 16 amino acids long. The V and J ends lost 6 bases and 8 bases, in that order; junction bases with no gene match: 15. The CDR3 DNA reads TGTGCCAGCAGACCAGGACTAGCCTACCCTTGGGATGAGCAGTTCTTC. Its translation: CASRPGLAYPWDEQFF.

The CDR3 region is CASSLAGLLATNEKLFF. For the CDR3, the DNA is TGTGCCAGCAGCTTAGCTGGCCTCCTCGCAACTAATGAAAAACTGTTTTTT. The chain uses TRBV7-2 and TRBJ1-4; D remains ambiguous. V was pared by 0 bases and J by 0 bases, with 11 bases between. Germline CDR1 reads SGHTA; CDR2 reads FQGNSA. The CDR3 totals 17 residues.

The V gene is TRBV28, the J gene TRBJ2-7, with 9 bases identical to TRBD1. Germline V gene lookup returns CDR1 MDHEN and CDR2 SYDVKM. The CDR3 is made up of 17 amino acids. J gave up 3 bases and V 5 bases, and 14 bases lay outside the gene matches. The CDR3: CASSPSLGQGLGYEQYF. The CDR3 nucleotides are TGTGCCAGCAGTCCGTCCTTGGGACAGGGATTGGGCTACGAGCAGTACTTC.

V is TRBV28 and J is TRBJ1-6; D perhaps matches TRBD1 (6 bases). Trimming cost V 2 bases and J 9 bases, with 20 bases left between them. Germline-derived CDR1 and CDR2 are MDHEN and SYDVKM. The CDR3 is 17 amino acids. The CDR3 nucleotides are TGTGCCAGCAGTTTAGGATGGTTGATGGACAGAAGTTCACCCCTCCACTTT. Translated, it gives CASSLGWLMDRSSPLHF.

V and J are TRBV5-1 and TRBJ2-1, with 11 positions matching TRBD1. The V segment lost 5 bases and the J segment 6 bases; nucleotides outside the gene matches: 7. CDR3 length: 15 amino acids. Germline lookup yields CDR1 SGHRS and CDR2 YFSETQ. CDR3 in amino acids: CASRTGQGARNEQFF. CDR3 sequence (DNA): TGCGCCAGCAGAACCGGACAGGGGGCGCGCAATGAGCAGTTCTTC.

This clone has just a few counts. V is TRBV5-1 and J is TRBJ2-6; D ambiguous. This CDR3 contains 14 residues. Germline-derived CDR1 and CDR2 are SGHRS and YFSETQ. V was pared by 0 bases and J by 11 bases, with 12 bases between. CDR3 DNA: TGCGCCAGCAGCTTGGATTTGGGCTTTCACGTCCTGACTTTC. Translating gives CASSLDLGFHVLTF.

This CDR3 reads CSVGTRRETQYF. The CDR3 DNA follows: TGCAGCGTTGGGACACGTCGAGAGACCCAGTACTTC. The rearrangement uses TRBV29-1 and TRBJ2-5, with D possibly being TRBD1 (5 bases). V was trimmed by 4 bases and J by 4 bases, leaving 10 bases between them. The CDR3 spans 12 residues. From germline, CDR1 is SQVTM and CDR2 ANQGSEA.

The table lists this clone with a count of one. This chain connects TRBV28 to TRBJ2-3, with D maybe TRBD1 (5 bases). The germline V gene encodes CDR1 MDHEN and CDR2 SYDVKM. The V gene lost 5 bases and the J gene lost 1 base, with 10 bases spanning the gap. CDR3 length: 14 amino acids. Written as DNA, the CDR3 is TGTGCCAGCAGTCTCGAGACAGGCACAGATACGCAGTATTTT. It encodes CASSLETGTDTQYF.

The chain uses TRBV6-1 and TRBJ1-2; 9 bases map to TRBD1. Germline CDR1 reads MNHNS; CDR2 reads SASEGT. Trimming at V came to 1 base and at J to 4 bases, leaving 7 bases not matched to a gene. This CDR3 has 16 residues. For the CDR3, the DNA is TGTGCCAGCAGTGAAGGAGGGGGACAGGGTGCCTATGGCTACACCTTC. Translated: CASSEGGGQGAYGYTF.

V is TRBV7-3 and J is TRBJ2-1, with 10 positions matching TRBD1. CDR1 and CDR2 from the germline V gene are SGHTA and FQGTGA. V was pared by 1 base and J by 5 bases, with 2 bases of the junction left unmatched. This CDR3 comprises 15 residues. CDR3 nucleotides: TGTGCCAGCAGCTTAAGGGACAGGGGCCACAATGAGCAGTTCTTC. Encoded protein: CASSLRDRGHNEQFF.

CDR3 residues: CSAKQGTYEQYF. In nucleotides, the CDR3 is TGCAGCGCTAAACAGGGGACCTACGAGCAGTACTTC. V gene TRBV29-1 combines with J gene TRBJ2-7; TRBD1 aligns across 7 bases. Germline assignment: CDR1 SQVTM and CDR2 ANQGSEA. The CDR3 has 12 residues. J gave up 2 bases and V 7 bases, and 5 bases lay outside the gene matches.

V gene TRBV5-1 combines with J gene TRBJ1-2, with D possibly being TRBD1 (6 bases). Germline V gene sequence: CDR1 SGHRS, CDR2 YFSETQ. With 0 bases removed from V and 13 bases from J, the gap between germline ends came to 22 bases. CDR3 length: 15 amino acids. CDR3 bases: TGCGCCAGCAGCTTGGATCAGTGGACAGCGTCCGTGGGCACCTTC. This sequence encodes CASSLDQWTASVGTF.

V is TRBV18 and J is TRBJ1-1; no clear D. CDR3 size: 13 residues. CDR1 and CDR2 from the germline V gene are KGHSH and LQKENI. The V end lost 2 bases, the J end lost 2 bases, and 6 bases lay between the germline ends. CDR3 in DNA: TGTGCCAGCTCACCAGGGCTTAACACTGAAGCTTTCTTT. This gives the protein CASSPGLNTEAFF.

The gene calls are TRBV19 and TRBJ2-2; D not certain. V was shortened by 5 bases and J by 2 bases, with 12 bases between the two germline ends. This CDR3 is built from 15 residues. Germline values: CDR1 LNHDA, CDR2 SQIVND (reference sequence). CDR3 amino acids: CASSVYLFNTGELFF. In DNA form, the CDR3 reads TGTGCCAGTAGTGTCTACCTTTTTAACACCGGGGAGCTGTTTTTT.

The CDR3, as DNA: TGTGCCAGCAGCTTGCCCGGGGGCAGGGAGGGCTATGGCTACACCTTC. It yields the protein CASSLPGGREGYGYTF. The chain is built from TRBV5-4 and TRBJ1-2; a possible D gene is TRBD1 (6 bases). V was shortened by 1 base and J by 4 bases, with 17 bases between the two germline ends. The CDR3 sequence is 16 residues long. CDR1 and CDR2 (germline): SGHNT, YYREEE (reference sequence).

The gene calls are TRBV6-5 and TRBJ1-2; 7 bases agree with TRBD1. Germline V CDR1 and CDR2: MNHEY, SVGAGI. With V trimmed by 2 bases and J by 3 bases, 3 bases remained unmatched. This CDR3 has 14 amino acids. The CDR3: CASSYLTGDYGYTF. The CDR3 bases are TGTGCCAGCAGTTACCTAACAGGGGACTATGGCTACACCTTC.

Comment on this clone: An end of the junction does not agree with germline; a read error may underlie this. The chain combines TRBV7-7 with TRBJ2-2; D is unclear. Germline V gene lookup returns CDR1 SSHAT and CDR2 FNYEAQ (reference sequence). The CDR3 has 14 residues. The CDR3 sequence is CASSLGTYTGELFF. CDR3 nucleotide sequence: TGTGCTAGCAGCTTAGGAACATACACCGGGGAGCTGTTTTTT.

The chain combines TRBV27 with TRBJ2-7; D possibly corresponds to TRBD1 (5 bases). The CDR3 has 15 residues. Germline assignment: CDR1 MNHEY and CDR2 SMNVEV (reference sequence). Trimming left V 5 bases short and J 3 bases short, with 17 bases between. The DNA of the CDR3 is TGTGCCAGCAGTCCTACCAGGGTATGGGGCTACGAGCAGTACTTC. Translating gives CASSPTRVWGYEQYF.

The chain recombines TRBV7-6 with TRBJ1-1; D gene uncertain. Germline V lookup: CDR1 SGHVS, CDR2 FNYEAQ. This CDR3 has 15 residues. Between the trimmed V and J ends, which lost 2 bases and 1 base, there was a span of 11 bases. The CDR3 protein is CASSLTYSANTEAFF. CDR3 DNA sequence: TGTGCCAGCAGCTTAACTTACTCTGCGAACACTGAAGCTTTCTTT. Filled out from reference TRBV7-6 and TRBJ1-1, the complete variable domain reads GAGVSQSPRYKVTKRGQDVALRCDPISGHVSLYWYRQALGQGPEFLTYFNYEAQQDKSGLPNDRFSAERPEGSISTLTIQRTEQRDSAMYRCASSLTYSANTEAFFGQGTRLTVV.

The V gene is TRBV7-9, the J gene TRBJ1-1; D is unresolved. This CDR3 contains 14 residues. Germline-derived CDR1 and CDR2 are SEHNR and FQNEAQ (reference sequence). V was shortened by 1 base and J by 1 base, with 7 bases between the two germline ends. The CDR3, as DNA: TGTGCCAGCAGCTTAGTTGGGAGGAACACTGAAGCTTTCTTT. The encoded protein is CASSLVGRNTEAFF. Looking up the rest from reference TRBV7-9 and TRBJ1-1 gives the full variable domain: DTGVSQNPRHKITKRGQNVTFRCDPISEHNRLYWYRQTLGQGPEFLTYFQNEAQLEKSRLLSDRFSAERPKGSFSTLEIQRTEQGDSAMYLCASSLVGRNTEAFFGQGTRLTVV.

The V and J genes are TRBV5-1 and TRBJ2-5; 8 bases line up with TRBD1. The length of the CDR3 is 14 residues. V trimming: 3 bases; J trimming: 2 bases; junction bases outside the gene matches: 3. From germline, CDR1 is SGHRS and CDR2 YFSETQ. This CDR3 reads CASSSQGVQETQYF. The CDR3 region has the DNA TGCGCCAGCAGCTCACAGGGGGTACAAGAGACCCAGTACTTC.

CDR3 DNA sequence: TGCGCCAGCAGTGACTACAGGGGATTTAGATACAATGAGCAGTTCTTC. Its protein is CASSDYRGFRYNEQFF. The chain employs TRBV10-1 and TRBJ2-1, with 7 nucleotides matching TRBD1. The ends lost 3 bases at V and 4 bases at J; junction bases unmatched: 9. The CDR3 is made up of 16 amino acids. Germline CDR1 reads WNHNN; CDR2 reads SYGVQD (reference sequence).

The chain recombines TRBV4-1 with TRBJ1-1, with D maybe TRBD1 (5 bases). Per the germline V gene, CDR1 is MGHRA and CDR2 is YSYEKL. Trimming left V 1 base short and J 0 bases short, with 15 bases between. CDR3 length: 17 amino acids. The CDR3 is CASSQARLRVMNTEAFF. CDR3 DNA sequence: TGCGCCAGCAGCCAAGCGAGGCTCAGGGTTATGAACACTGAAGCTTTCTTT.

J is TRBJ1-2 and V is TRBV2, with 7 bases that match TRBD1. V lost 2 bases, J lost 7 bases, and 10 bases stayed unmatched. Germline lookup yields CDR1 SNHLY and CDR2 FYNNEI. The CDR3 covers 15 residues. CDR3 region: CASSEIVRTGSGYTF. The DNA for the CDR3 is TGTGCCAGCAGTGAAATCGTTAGGACAGGATCTGGCTACACCTTC.

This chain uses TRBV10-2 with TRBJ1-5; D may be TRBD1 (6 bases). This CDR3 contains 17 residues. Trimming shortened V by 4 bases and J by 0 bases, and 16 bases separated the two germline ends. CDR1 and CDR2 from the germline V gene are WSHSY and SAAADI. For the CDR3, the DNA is TGCGCCAGCAGTGCCGCCAGAGGGGGAACTAGCAATCAGCCCCAGCATTTT. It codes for CASSAARGGTSNQPQHF.

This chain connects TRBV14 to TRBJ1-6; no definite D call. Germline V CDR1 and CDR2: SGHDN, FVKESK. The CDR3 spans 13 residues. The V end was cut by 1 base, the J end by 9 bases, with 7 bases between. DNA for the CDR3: TGTGCCAGCAGCCAAGGGGCGGGTTCACCCCTCCACTTT. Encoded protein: CASSQGAGSPLHF.